This T cell receptor (beta chain) was obtained from a study of cytomegalovirus exposure and HLA in healthy donors. In germline, CDR1 is MNHEY, CDR2 SMNVEV (reference sequence). CDR3 size: 13 residues. The V gene end was trimmed by 6 bases and the J gene end by 8 bases; junction bases not matched to a gene: 8. Profiled with immunoSEQ multiplex PCR; TCRdb holds only in-frame clones, not every one. The sample lists some 110,000 clones, over 90% seen once, with more than 0.9% in the top ten. This TCR was recovered from a woman younger than 30 in good health and CMV-seronegative. The chain combines TRBV27 with TRBJ1-2; 8 nucleotides agree with TRBD1. Sequencing input: PBMCs. The CDR3 coding sequence is TGTGCCAGCAGGTTGCAGGGGGCGGGAGGCTACACCTTC. It translates to CASRLQGAGGYTF.